Sequencing of this T cell receptor beta chain was carried out in a study of PD-1 blockade in classical Hodgkin lymphoma. This CDR3 is built from 14 residues. Germline CDR1 reads SGHVS; CDR2 reads FQNEAQ. V lost 5 bases and J 9 bases, leaving 17 bases between the germline ends. Libraries were prepared by immunoSEQ multiplex PCR; TCRdb keeps only in-frame clonotypes and omits some of them. The sample has roughly 50,000 clones; approximately 81% are singletons. Of note for this clone: What it binds is not known.

Whole-study findings and limits: Some patients began nivolumab under 1 year after ASCT. These patients were excluded from later analyses. A significant rise in TCR diversity by C4D1 was seen for CD4+ but not CD8+ cells. Newly diagnosed patients were reported to start with lower TCR diversity than healthy donors.

In every patient, relapse followed autologous stem cell transplantation, while exposure to brentuximab vedotin differed. The receptor comes from a human donor with classical Hodgkin lymphoma. This chain connects TRBV7-8 to TRBJ2-1, with D tentatively TRBD1 or TRBD2 (5 bases each). The sample consisted of peripheral blood mononuclear cells (PBMCs), taken at baseline. The CDR3, as DNA: TGTGCCAGCAGCCCCAGGGTGGGGGAAGGTGAGCAGTTCTTC. Its protein is CASSPRVGEGEQFF.